Detailed here is one TCR beta chain. This record belongs to a study of OX40 agonist ivuxolimab in advanced cancers. Overall study: Recorded diagnoses for dose-escalation patients were hepatocellular carcinoma, melanoma, renal cell or head and neck cancer. Three individuals attained partial responses, comprising one hepatocellular carcinoma case and two cutaneous melanoma cases.

The V end was cut by 4 bases, the J end by 4 bases, with 19 bases between. The CDR3 loop spans 16 amino acids. Germline lookup yields CDR1 MRHNA and CDR2 SNTAGT. Peripheral blood came from all dose cohorts at three timepoints. The protocol was immunoSEQ multiplex PCR, while the TCRdb copy is restricted to in-frame clones and leaves out a portion. Of tens of thousands of clones listed, more than 75% are singletons. The clonotype was recovered from an adult with an advanced solid tumor such as melanoma, head and neck, liver or kidney cancer. The sequenced sample was CD4+ or CD8+ T cells sorted from blood, obtained in a trial of the OX40 agonist ivuxolimab. The J gene is TRBJ1-2, the V gene TRBV6-4, with D maybe TRBD1 (6 bases). The CDR3 nucleotides read TGTGCCAGCAGTGCCTTTCTCCGGGACAACTTCTATGGCTACACCTTC. Amino acids: CASSAFLRDNFYGYTF.